The 17 T cell receptor beta chains below come from one sample, sequenced in a study of blood T cell repertoires in COVID-19. Data came from immunoSEQ multiplex PCR; TCRdb stores just in-frame clones and leaves some out. The data hold roughly 180,000 clones, with approximately 85% observed a single time. The sequenced material came from peripheral blood. The receptors come from a man in his sixties who had recovered from COVID-19.

This clone was observed a few times. The DNA for the CDR3 is TGTGCCAGCAGCTTAGGACAGGGAAGCGTGCAGTACTTC. This translates into CASSLGQGSVQYF. The chain recombines TRBV11-3 with TRBJ2-7; 7 positions match TRBD1. V trimming: 1 base; J trimming: 9 bases; junction bases outside the gene matches: 6. This CDR3 comprises 13 residues. CDR1 is SGHNT, CDR2 YENEEA, per germline. The whole variable domain, remainder taken from reference TRBV11-3 and TRBJ2-7, is EAGVVQSPRYKIIEKKQPVAFWCNPISGHNTLYWYLQNLGQGPELLIRYENEEAVDDSQLPKDRFSAERLKGVDSTLKIQPAELGDSAVYLCASSLGQGSVQYFGPGTRLTVT.

This clone was seen a few times. This chain links TRBV20-1 with TRBJ2-7, with D possibly matching TRBD2 (5 bases). From germline, CDR1 is DFQATT and CDR2 SNEGSKA (reference sequence). The CDR3 has 11 amino acids. V was clipped by 3 bases and J by 9 bases, with 12 bases between them. DNA for the CDR3: TGCAGTGCTAGGGGCAGCGGTCCGCAGTACTTC. This translates into CSARGSGPQYF.

In its sample, this clone was seen once. The chain recombines TRBV5-4 with TRBJ1-1, with D unclear. The V gene lost 0 bases and the J gene lost 10 bases, with 10 bases spanning the gap. This CDR3 is built from 12 residues. Germline V lookup: CDR1 SGHNT, CDR2 YYREEE (reference sequence). In DNA, the CDR3 is TGTGCCAGCAGCTTGGACAATATAAGAGCTTTCTTT. Amino acids: CASSLDNIRAFF. Based on the CDR3 plus reference TRBV5-4 and TRBJ1-1, the full variable domain is ETGVTQSPTHLIKTRGQQVTLRCSSQSGHNTVSWYQQALGQGPQFIFQYYREEENGRGNFPPRFSGLQFPNYSSELNVNALELDDSALYLCASSLDNIRAFFGQGTRLTVV.

This chain joins TRBV7-2 and TRBJ1-2, with TRBD1 matching 8 bases. Germline-derived CDR1 and CDR2 are SGHTA and FQGNSA. J gave up 6 bases and V 4 bases, and 7 bases lay outside the gene matches. CDR3 length equals 14 residues. For the CDR3, the DNA is TGTGCCAGCAGCTCCGGACAGGGAGGGAATGGCTACACCTTC. The encoded protein is CASSSGQGGNGYTF.

The chain has TRBV3-1 (or the pseudogene TRBV3-2) and TRBJ2-3; 12 nucleotides align to TRBD2. Looked up from germline, CDR1 is LGHDT and CDR2 is YNNKEL (reference sequence). Trimming cost V 1 base and J 3 bases; bases outside gene matches: 5. The CDR3 runs 17 residues. The CDR3 DNA follows: TGTGCCAGCAGCCAAGTACTAGCGGGGGGCCCGACAGATACGCAGTATTTT. It yields the protein CASSQVLAGGPTDTQYF.

The chain recombines TRBV5-6 with TRBJ1-1; no clear D gene. Germline CDR1 and CDR2: SGHDT and YYEEEE. The CDR3 totals 13 residues. Trimming removed 0 bases from V and 1 base from J, with 4 bases in between. This CDR3 is CASSLDKNTEAFF. The CDR3 DNA reads TGTGCCAGCAGCTTGGACAAGAACACTGAAGCTTTCTTT. Looking up the rest from reference TRBV5-6 and TRBJ1-1 gives the full variable domain: DAGVTQSPTHLIKTRGQQVTLRCSPKSGHDTVSWYQQALGQGPQFIFQYYEEEERQRGNFPDRFSGHQFPNYSSELNVNALLLGDSALYLCASSLDKNTEAFFGQGTRLTVV.

V usage is TRBV18 and J usage is TRBJ1-1; the D is unclear. The V end was cut by 3 bases, the J end by 4 bases, with 18 bases between. CDR3 length equals 16 residues. From germline, CDR1 is KGHSH and CDR2 LQKENI. CDR3 bases: TGTGCCAGCTCACCGCTCGACGGTAGGGAGGTCACTGAAGCTTTCTTT. It is translated as CASSPLDGREVTEAFF.

The chain joins TRBV3-1 (or the pseudogene TRBV3-2) to TRBJ2-1, with TRBD2 matching 9 bases. Germline CDR1 and CDR2: LGHDT and YNNKEL (reference sequence). This CDR3 is built from 15 residues. V was pared by 4 bases and J by 6 bases, with 7 bases of the junction left unmatched. Here the CDR3 reads CASSLASGGPNEQFF. Here the CDR3 DNA reads TGTGCCAGCAGCCTCGCCAGCGGGGGGCCCAATGAGCAGTTCTTC.

The chain combines TRBV7-9 with TRBJ1-2; D unresolved. The germline gives CDR1 SEHNR, CDR2 FQNEAQ (reference sequence). The length of the CDR3 is 14 residues. V lost 2 bases and J 2 bases, leaving 9 bases between the germline ends. Written as DNA, the CDR3 is TGTGCCAGCAGCTTATTGGCGGGAAACTATGGCTACACCTTC. This gives the protein CASSLLAGNYGYTF.

The chain links TRBV18 to TRBJ2-1, with D tentatively TRBD2 (7 bases). V was shortened by 1 base and J by 3 bases, with 16 bases between the two germline ends. The CDR3 runs 17 residues. The germline V gene has CDR1 KGHSH and CDR2 LQKENI. In nucleotides, the CDR3 is TGTGCCAGCTCACCACAGTCTGGGGGGGCGATCTACAATGAGCAGTTCTTC. This translates into CASSPQSGGAIYNEQFF.

The chain combines TRBV3-1 (or the pseudogene TRBV3-2) with TRBJ1-5; D perhaps matches TRBD1 (5 bases). CDR3 length: 15 residues. Germline CDR1 and CDR2: LGHDT and YNNKEL (reference sequence). V was clipped by 1 base and J by 7 bases, with 14 bases between them. CDR3 coding DNA: TGTGCCAGCAGCCAAGTACCGGGGGTCGGACAGCCCCAGCATTTT. This gives the protein CASSQVPGVGQPQHF.

This clone was observed once. The rearrangement joins TRBV6-1 to TRBJ1-5; the D gene is possibly TRBD1 (6 bases). The CDR3 has 16 residues. Germline V gene data show CDR1 as MNHNS and CDR2 as SASEGT. Trimming left V 4 bases short and J 0 bases short, with 13 bases between. The CDR3 DNA reads TGTGCCAGCAGTGCAACCCCAGGGGATAGCAATCAGCCCCAGCATTTT. Its protein product is CASSATPGDSNQPQHF.

This clone was picked up one time. The rearrangement uses TRBV27 and TRBJ2-3; 10 nucleotides line up with TRBD2. The CDR3 has 19 residues. Trimming at V came to 1 base and at J to 3 bases, leaving 13 bases not matched to a gene. Germline V CDR1 and CDR2: MNHEY, SMNVEV (reference sequence). The CDR3 is CASSLLWLAGEGWTDTQYF. The CDR3 DNA sequence: TGTGCCAGCAGTTTATTGTGGCTAGCGGGGGAGGGTTGGACAGATACGCAGTATTTT.

The gene calls are TRBV9 and TRBJ2-2, with 10 bases matching TRBD1. With V trimmed by 3 bases and J by 7 bases, 6 bases remained unmatched. Germline CDR1 is SGDLS and CDR2 is YYNGEE. This CDR3 has 15 residues. The CDR3 nucleotides are TGTGCCAGCAGCGCCAGACAGGGGGCGGACGGGGAGCTGTTTTTT. Amino acid sequence: CASSARQGADGELFF.

This chain connects TRBV30 to TRBJ1-2; tentative D call: TRBD1 (6 bases). V was shortened by 1 base and J by 8 bases, with 20 bases between the two germline ends. Looked up from germline, CDR1 is GTSNPN and CDR2 is SVGIG (reference sequence). CDR3 length: 15 residues. The CDR3: CAWSGKGHHSGGYTF. The CDR3 DNA sequence: TGTGCCTGGAGTGGGAAGGGACACCACTCTGGGGGCTACACCTTC.

This rearrangement joins TRBV3-1 (or the pseudogene TRBV3-2) to TRBJ1-5, with a weak D call TRBD1 (5 bases). The ends were cut back, 5 bases at V and 3 bases at J, with 11 bases in the middle. CDR1 and CDR2 from the germline V gene are LGHDT and YNNKEL (reference sequence). The CDR3 length is 14 residues. CDR3: CASSKAGLNQPQHF. CDR3 coding DNA: TGTGCCAGCAGCAAAGCGGGACTCAATCAGCCCCAGCATTTT.

V gene TRBV4-3 combines with J gene TRBJ2-7; weak D call: TRBD2 (5 bases). CDR1 is LGHNA, CDR2 YSLEER, per germline. The ends were cut back, 1 base at V and 6 bases at J, with 10 bases in the middle. The CDR3 length is 13 residues. The CDR3 here is CASSQVGSGEQYF. In DNA, the CDR3 is TGCGCCAGCAGCCAAGTGGGGAGTGGCGAGCAGTACTTC.